What follows describes a single T cell receptor (beta chain). This entry belongs to a study of blood T cell repertoires in COVID-19. As for the study in general: There were acute and convalescent COVID-19 samples, and they came from the United States, Italy and Spain. PBMCs, B-cell-depleted T cells, or T cells were the source of the cDNA or gDNA that made up the material.

In the original processing: It was from reference gene primer amplification that nucleated cell counts were estimated. Sequencing was performed with immunoSEQ multiplex PCR; in TCRdb, only in-frame clones are kept and a portion is missing. That table gives V, J and clone size, and the DNA gave D and trimming. The sample has about 63,000 clones, 80% to 90% seen once; the top ten hold approximately 4.7%. Specimen: peripheral blood. The sequence was collected from a human donor in a cohort sampled during active COVID-19.

CDR3 region: CASSLRGSESPLHF. The DNA for the CDR3 is TGTGCCAGCAGTCTCAGGGGGAGTGAATCACCCCTCCACTTT. The gene calls are TRBV5-6 and TRBJ1-6; 7 nucleotides align to TRBD1. Germline V CDR1 and CDR2: SGHDT, YYEEEE. The CDR3 totals 14 residues. Trimming cost V 5 bases and J 10 bases; bases outside gene matches: 9.